This T cell receptor (beta chain) was obtained from a study of T cell responses to AZD1222 COVID-19 vaccine. Regarding this clone: Other DNA sequences in this sample translate to the same CDR3.

Germline V gives CDR1 SGHAT, CDR2 FQNNGV. V was clipped by 3 bases and J by 7 bases, with 9 bases between them. The CDR3 contains 12 residues. The data were produced by immunoSEQ multiplex PCR, yet TCRdb's version contains in-frame clones alone and is incomplete. The sample has 70,000 to 95,000 clones; more than 75% are singletons. The genes are TRBV11-2 and TRBJ1-2; D gene unclear. The specimen was peripheral blood, collected on day 0 of AZD1222 vaccination. The source is an adult in good health. CDR3 DNA sequence: TGTGCCAGCAGCTTCCCCTCGGGTGGCTACACCTTC. Translating gives CASSFPSGGYTF.